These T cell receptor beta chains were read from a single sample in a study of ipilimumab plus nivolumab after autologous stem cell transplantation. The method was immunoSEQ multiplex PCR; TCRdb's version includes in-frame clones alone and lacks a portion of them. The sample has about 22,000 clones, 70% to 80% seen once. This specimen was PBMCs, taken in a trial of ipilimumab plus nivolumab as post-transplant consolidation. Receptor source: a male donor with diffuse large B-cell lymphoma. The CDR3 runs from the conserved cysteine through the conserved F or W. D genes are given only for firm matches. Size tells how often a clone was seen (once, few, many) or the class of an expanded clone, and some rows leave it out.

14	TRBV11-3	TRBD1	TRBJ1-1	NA	TGTGCCAGCAGCTTGCCAGGGGGCCACACTGAAGCTTTCTTT	CASSLPGGHTEAFF
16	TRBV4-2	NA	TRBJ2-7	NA	TGTGCCAGCAGCCAAGAAGTCGTGAGGACCAGCTACGAGCAGTACTTC	CASSQEVVRTSYEQYF
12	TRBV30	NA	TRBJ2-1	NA	TGTGCCTCGATGGGCTCTTACAATGAGCAGTTCTTC	CASMGSYNEQFF
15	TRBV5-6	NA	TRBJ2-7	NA	TGTGCCAGCTCCAGCGGGTCTTTCGATACCTACGAGCAGTACTTC	CASSSGSFDTYEQYF
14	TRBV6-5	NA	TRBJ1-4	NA	TGTGCCAGCAGCCAATCTCCGGGGGGCGGAAAACTGTTTTTT	CASSQSPGGGKLFF
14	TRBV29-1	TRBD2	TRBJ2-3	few	TGCAGCGCTATAGCGGGAGGGGGCACAGATACGCAGTATTTT	CSAIAGGGTDTQYF
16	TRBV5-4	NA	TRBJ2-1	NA	TGTGCCAGCAGCTTGGGGGGCGGGGTGACCTACAATGAGCAGTTCTTC	CASSLGGGVTYNEQFF
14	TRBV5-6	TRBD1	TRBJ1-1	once	TGTGCCAGCAGCTTGGAGACAGGGTTCACTGAAGCTTTCTTT	CASSLETGFTEAFF
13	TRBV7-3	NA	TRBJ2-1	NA	TGTGCCAGCAGCTTAAGCCAGAACAATGAGCAGTTCTTC	CASSLSQNNEQFF
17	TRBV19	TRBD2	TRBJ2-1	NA	TGTGCCAGTAGTTTTCCTAGCGGTAGGGCCCGCATCAATGAGCAGTTCTTC	CASSFPSGRARINEQFF
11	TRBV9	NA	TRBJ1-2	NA	TGTGCCAGCAGGACATCGGGGAGCTACACCTTC	CASRTSGSYTF
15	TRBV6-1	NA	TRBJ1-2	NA	TGTGCCAGCAGCCTAGCGGGGCCCCAGTTTAATGGCTACACCTTC	CASSLAGPQFNGYTF
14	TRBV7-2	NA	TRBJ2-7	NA	TGTGCCAGCAGCCCACAGGGGGGGGATTACGAGCAGTACTTC	CASSPQGGDYEQYF
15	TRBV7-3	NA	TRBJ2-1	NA	TGTGCCAGCAGCCTTGGGTCGATGCACGGTAATGAGCAGTTCTTC	CASSLGSMHGNEQFF
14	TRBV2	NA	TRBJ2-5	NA	TGTGCCAGCAGTGAGGACAGGCGGGAGGAGACCCAGTACTTC	CASSEDRREETQYF
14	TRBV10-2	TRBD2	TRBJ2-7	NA	TGCGCCAGCAGTGTTCTAGCGGGACGGTACGAGCAGTACTTC	CASSVLAGRYEQYF
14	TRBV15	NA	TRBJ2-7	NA	TGTGCCACCAGCAGAGATATTACATCCCACGAGCAGTACTTC	CATSRDITSHEQYF
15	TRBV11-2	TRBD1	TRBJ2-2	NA	TGTGCCAGCAGCCTAACGACAGGGGCGGGCGGGGAGCTGTTTTTT	CASSLTTGAGGELFF
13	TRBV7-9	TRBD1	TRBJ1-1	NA	TGTGCCAGCAGCGTGTCCGGGACAGGTGTGACTTTCTTT	CASSVSGTGVTFF
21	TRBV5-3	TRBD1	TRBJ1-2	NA	TGTGCCAGAAGCAGGGGACTTGGGGGCAGACAGGGGCGCACAAAAAAGCATGGCTACACCTTC	CARSRGLGGRQGRTKKHGYTF
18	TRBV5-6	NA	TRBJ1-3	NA	TGTGCCAGCAGCTTGGTTGGGACTACCTACCTCCTTGGAAACACCATATATTTT	CASSLVGTTYLLGNTIYF
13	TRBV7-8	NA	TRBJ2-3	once	TGTGCCAGCAGCTTAGGACTTTCGAATACGCAGTATTTT	CASSLGLSNTQYF
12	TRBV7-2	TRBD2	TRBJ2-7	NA	TGTGCCAGCAGCTTAGCGGGGGAGGGCAAGCACTTC	CASSLAGEGKHF
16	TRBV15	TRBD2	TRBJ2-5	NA	TGTGCCACCAGCAGAGATGACGCGGGAGTTAGAGAGACCCAGTACTTC	CATSRDDAGVRETQYF
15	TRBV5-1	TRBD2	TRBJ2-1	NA	TGCGCCAGCAGCTTGGGGTCTAGCGGATACAATGAGCAGTTCTTC	CASSLGSSGYNEQFF
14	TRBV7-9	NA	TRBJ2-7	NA	TGTGCCAGCAGCACGGGAGTAAAACGACGAGAGCAGTACTTC	CASSTGVKRREQYF
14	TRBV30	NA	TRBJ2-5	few	TGTGCCTGGAGTGTGGGGGGTGGAGGGGAGACCCAGTACTTC	CAWSVGGGGETQYF
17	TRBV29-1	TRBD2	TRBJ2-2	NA	TGCAGCGGTCGACTAGCGGGAGGAAGGGGACGTACCGGGGAGCTGTTTTTT	CSGRLAGGRGRTGELFF
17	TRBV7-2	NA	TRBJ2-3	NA	TGTGCCAGCGGCAAGGGCAGGGGCCGATTGAGCACAGATACGCAGTATTTT	CASGKGRGRLSTDTQYF
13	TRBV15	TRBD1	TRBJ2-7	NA	TGTGCCACCAGCGTCGGGACAGGCTACGAGCAGTACTTC	CATSVGTGYEQYF
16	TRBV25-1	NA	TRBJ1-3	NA	TGTGCCAGCAGTGAACCAACTCAGGGCTCTGGAAACACCATATATTTT	CASSEPTQGSGNTIYF
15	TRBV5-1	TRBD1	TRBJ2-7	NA	TGCGCCAGCAGCTCCCCGGACAGGGGTGGGGACGAGCAGTACTTC	CASSSPDRGGDEQYF
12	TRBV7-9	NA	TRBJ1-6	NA	TGTGCCAGCAGCTTATCCGATTCACCCCTCCACTTT	CASSLSDSPLHF
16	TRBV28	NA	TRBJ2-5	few	TGTGCCAGCAGTCTCATGAGGGGTCCCAAGCAAGAGACCCAGTACTTC	CASSLMRGPKQETQYF
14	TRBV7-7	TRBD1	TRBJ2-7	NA	TGTGCTAGCAGCTTACGGGGACAGGGTGACGAGCAGTACTTC	CASSLRGQGDEQYF
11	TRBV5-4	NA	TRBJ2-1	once	TGTGCCAGCCTCGGCCAAAATGAGCAGTTCTTC	CASLGQNEQFF
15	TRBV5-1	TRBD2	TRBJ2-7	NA	TGCGCCAGCAGCGGCGGGACTAGCGGGGAACTTGGGCAGTACTTC	CASSGGTSGELGQYF
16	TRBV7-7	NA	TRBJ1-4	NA	TGTGCCAGCAGCTCCTCGCGAGGGGGGTTTTTCGAAAAACTGTTTTTT	CASSSSRGGFFEKLFF
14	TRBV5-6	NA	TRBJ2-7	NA	TGTGCCAGCAGCTTGGGTGGCGACTTCTACGAGCAGTACTTC	CASSLGGDFYEQYF
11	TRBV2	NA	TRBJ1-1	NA	TGTGCCAGCCTGGAAGGGACTGAAGCTTTCTTT	CASLEGTEAFF
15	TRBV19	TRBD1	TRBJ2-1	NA	TGTGCCAGTAGTATAGACGGGACAGGGGGCAATGAGCAGTTCTTC	CASSIDGTGGNEQFF
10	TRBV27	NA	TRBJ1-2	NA	TGTGCCAGCAGTATATATGGCTACACCTTC	CASSIYGYTF
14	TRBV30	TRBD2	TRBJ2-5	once	TGTGCCTGGAGTACACTAGCGGGAGCAGGGACCCAGTACTTC	CAWSTLAGAGTQYF
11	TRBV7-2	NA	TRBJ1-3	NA	TGTGCCAGCAGCATTAGTTACACCATATATTTT	CASSISYTIYF
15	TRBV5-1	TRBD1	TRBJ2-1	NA	TGCGCCAGCAGCTTGGGACAGGGGGCTCCGGATGAGCAGTTCTTC	CASSLGQGAPDEQFF
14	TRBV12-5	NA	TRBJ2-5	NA	TGTGCTAGTGGTTTGACATCTCACCAAGAGACCCAGTACTTC	CASGLTSHQETQYF
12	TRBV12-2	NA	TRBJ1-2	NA	TGTGCAAGTCGCTTAGAGGTTTCTGGCTACACCTTC	CASRLEVSGYTF
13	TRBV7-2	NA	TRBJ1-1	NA	TGTGCCAGCAGCGTTGTATTGAACACTGAAGCTTTCTTT	CASSVVLNTEAFF
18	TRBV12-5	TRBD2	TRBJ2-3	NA	TGTGCTAGTGGTTTGTCCCGAAGTAGCGGGGGGAGCACAGATACGCAGTATTTT	CASGLSRSSGGSTDTQYF
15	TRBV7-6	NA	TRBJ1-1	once	TGTGCCAGCAGCTTACAGACAGTTATGAACACTGAAGCTTTCTTT	CASSLQTVMNTEAFF